The next 26 T cell receptor beta chains were all read from a single sample in a study of cytomegalovirus exposure and HLA in healthy donors. Sequencing used immunoSEQ multiplex PCR; TCRdb keeps in-frame clones, though not all of them. In the table there are 55,000 to 75,000 clones, 85% to 95% of which are singletons. Sequenced material: PBMCs. The receptors originated from a man aged 18 to 35 in good health and CMV-seropositive.

This clone has a single count. This chain uses TRBV6-1 with TRBJ1-1; 10 nucleotides match TRBD1. Per the germline V gene, CDR1 is MNHNS and CDR2 is SASEGT. There are 15 residues in the CDR3. The ends lost 2 bases at V and 3 bases at J; junction bases unmatched: 3. The CDR3 coding sequence is TGTGCCAGCAGTGAAAGCGGACAGGGGGACACTGAAGCTTTCTTT. This codes for CASSESGQGDTEAFF.

The V and J genes are TRBV9 and TRBJ2-1, with TRBD2 matching over 8 bases. The CDR3 spans 15 residues. The J segment lost 6 bases and the V segment lost 0 bases, leaving 5 bases of the junction unmatched. Germline lookup yields CDR1 SGDLS and CDR2 YYNGEE. CDR3 residues: CASSVGSRGGNEQFF. The DNA for the CDR3 is TGTGCCAGCAGCGTAGGAAGTCGGGGGGGCAATGAGCAGTTCTTC.

The chain uses TRBV10-3 and TRBJ2-7; D might be TRBD1 (6 bases). The CDR3 has 15 amino acids. Germline V lookup: CDR1 ENHRY, CDR2 SYGVKD. V was cut by 6 bases and J by 3 bases, with 18 bases left in between. The CDR3 region is CAIRDGQSSSYEQYF. The DNA for the CDR3 is TGTGCCATCAGGGATGGACAGTCCTCAAGCTACGAGCAGTACTTC.

The chain combines TRBV7-3 with TRBJ2-1, with 9 bases matching TRBD1. Per germline, CDR1 SGHTA and CDR2 FQGTGA. J was trimmed by 6 bases and V by 1 base; bases with no gene match: 7. The CDR3 has 16 residues. In DNA form, the CDR3 reads TGTGCCAGCAGCTTAATCCCGGACAGGGGTTTCAATGAGCAGTTCTTC. Translated: CASSLIPDRGFNEQFF.

This rearrangement joins TRBV27 to TRBJ1-4; a possible D gene is TRBD1 (6 bases). The V gene's germline CDR1 is MNHEY and CDR2 SMNVEV (reference sequence). This CDR3 has 14 residues. Trimming shortened V by 6 bases and J by 8 bases, and 16 bases separated the two germline ends. The CDR3 DNA reads TGTGCCAGCAGCTCAGGGGTGGGAGTGGAAAAACTGTTTTTT. It translates to CASSSGVGVEKLFF.

This clone showed up just a few times. The chain recombines TRBV27 with TRBJ1-1; the D is unclear. The CDR3 is 15 residues long. CDR1 MNHEY and CDR2 SMNVEV come from the germline V gene (reference sequence). The ends were cut back, 2 bases at V and 6 bases at J, with 16 bases in the middle. The CDR3 loop reads CASSLDGLMGAEAFF. CDR3 DNA: TGTGCCAGCAGTTTAGATGGCCTCATGGGCGCTGAAGCTTTCTTT.

The V and J genes are TRBV10-3 and TRBJ1-1; possible D gene TRBD1, 5 bases. The ends were cut back, 0 bases at V and 4 bases at J, with 12 bases in the middle. This CDR3 region has 15 residues. Per the germline V gene, CDR1 is ENHRY and CDR2 is SYGVKD. CDR3 DNA: TGTGCCATCAGTGAGTCGCTAGGGGCTGGCACTGAAGCTTTCTTT. It codes for CAISESLGAGTEAFF.

A single count supports this clone. The rearrangement uses TRBV5-1 and TRBJ1-3, with 7 bases fitting TRBD1. The trim removed 1 base at V and 0 bases at J, leaving 25 bases unmatched. Per the germline V gene, CDR1 is SGHRS and CDR2 is YFSETQ. The CDR3 runs to 23 residues. CDR3 in amino acids: CASSLLSGRLTGSLEASGNTIYF. DNA of the CDR3: TGCGCCAGCAGCTTGTTATCGGGGAGGCTGACAGGGAGTCTCGAGGCCTCTGGAAACACCATATATTTT. The whole variable domain, remainder taken from reference TRBV5-1 and TRBJ1-3, is KAGVTQTPRYLIKTRGQQVTLSCSPISGHRSVSWYQQTPGQGLQFLFEYFSETQRNKGNFPGRFSGRQFSNSRSEMNVSTLELGDSALYLCASSLLSGRLTGSLEASGNTIYFGEGSWLTVV.

The chain employs TRBV7-9 and TRBJ1-1; TRBD1 agrees at 10 bases. The CDR3 is 15 amino acids. V gave up 3 bases and J gave up 0 bases; unmatched junction bases: 1. Germline assignment: CDR1 SEHNR and CDR2 FQNEAQ (reference sequence). The CDR3 bases are TGTGCCAGCAGCTTGGGACAGGGGATGAACACTGAAGCTTTCTTT. It is translated as CASSLGQGMNTEAFF.

The chain has TRBV7-9 and TRBJ2-3; no clear D gene. Trimming pared 5 bases from V and 0 bases from J, leaving 12 bases between. CDR3 size: 15 residues. Germline CDR1 reads SEHNR; CDR2 reads FQNEAQ (reference sequence). The CDR3 DNA reads TGTGCCAGCAGCCCCGGTGCGCTTAGCACAGATACGCAGTATTTT. This gives the protein CASSPGALSTDTQYF.

The chain joins TRBV27 to TRBJ2-2; no definite D call. The CDR3 consists of 15 residues. V lost 1 base to trimming and J lost 5 bases, with 11 bases between them. CDR1 MNHEY and CDR2 SMNVEV come from the germline V gene (reference sequence). CDR3 DNA: TGTGCCAGCAGTTTATTGGGCTCGTCAACCGGGGAGCTGTTTTTT. Translating it yields CASSLLGSSTGELFF.

The table lists this clone with a count of one. The chain combines TRBV30 with TRBJ1-3; D is ambiguous. Germline V gene sequence: CDR1 GTSNPN, CDR2 SVGIG (reference sequence). V dropped 2 bases and J dropped 0 bases, with 14 bases sitting between them. The CDR3 contains 16 residues. In DNA, the CDR3 is TGTGCCTGGAGTTTTGCTATAATCCGCTCTGGAAACACCATATATTTT. It translates to CAWSFAIIRSGNTIYF.

CDR3 bases: TGTGCCAGCAGTTACTCGCAGACTGTTTATGGCTACACCTTC. This encodes CASSYSQTVYGYTF. V is TRBV6-5 and J is TRBJ1-2; D remains unclear. Trimming took 0 bases from V and 5 from J, leaving 10 bases between them. This CDR3 is 14 amino acids long. Per germline, CDR1 MNHEY and CDR2 SVGAGI.

A word on this clone: Additional DNA sequences in this sample encode the identical CDR3. CDR3 amino acids: CASSPGQTYEQYF. CDR3 nucleotide sequence: TGTGCCAGTAGCCCGGGACAAACCTACGAGCAGTACTTC. The chain is built from TRBV19 and TRBJ2-7; TRBD1 is a possible D gene (6 bases). CDR3 size: 13 residues. Trimming removed 6 bases from V and 2 bases from J, with 11 bases in between. Looked up from germline, CDR1 is LNHDA and CDR2 is SQIVND (reference sequence).

The J gene is TRBJ1-3, the V gene TRBV14; no reliable D call. V was clipped by 4 bases and J by 0 bases, with 13 bases between them. CDR1 SGHDN and CDR2 FVKESK come from the germline V gene. This CDR3 has 16 amino acids. The CDR3 DNA reads as TGTGCCAGCAGCCTTCCCCAGACTGGCTCTGGAAACACCATATATTTT. Translation: CASSLPQTGSGNTIYF.

The chain uses TRBV11-2 and TRBJ2-3; maybe TRBD2 (5 bases). V lost 0 bases, J lost 2 bases, and 12 bases lay in between. The CDR3 is 16 amino acids. CDR1 and CDR2 (germline): SGHAT, FQNNGV. The CDR3 sequence is CASSLDPGEYTDTQYF. CDR3 in DNA: TGTGCCAGCAGCTTAGATCCCGGGGAATACACAGATACGCAGTATTTT.

The rearrangement links TRBV30 to TRBJ2-1, with TRBD2 as a possible D gene (6 bases). The CDR3 has 14 residues. Germline CDR1 GTSNPN, CDR2 SVGIG (reference sequence). V shed 2 bases and J shed 7 bases, with 15 bases lying between them. The CDR3 DNA reads TGTGCCTGGAGTCGGCGGAGGGCCCCAAATGAGCAGTTCTTC. This sequence encodes CAWSRRRAPNEQFF.

The genes are TRBV6-1 and TRBJ2-5, with 13 bases lining up with TRBD2. Germline values: CDR1 MNHNS, CDR2 SASEGT. V lost 3 bases and J lost 8; bases outside the gene matches: 3. This CDR3 region has 14 residues. CDR3 residues: CASSEPGLAGTQYF. In DNA form, the CDR3 reads TGTGCCAGCAGTGAGCCGGGACTAGCGGGAACCCAGTACTTC.

J is TRBJ2-1 and V is TRBV5-7, with TRBD1 as a possible D gene (5 bases). TRBV5-7 is marked as an open reading frame, function uncertain. The CDR3 has 16 amino acids. The V gene lost 2 bases and the J gene lost 2 bases, with 14 bases spanning the gap. The CDR3 DNA sequence: TGTGCCAGCAGCTTCGTCAAGGGGTCAACCTACAATGAGCAGTTCTTC. Amino acids: CASSFVKGSTYNEQFF.

CDR3 coding DNA: TGTGCCAGCAGCTTAGGGAGCTCCCAGCAGTACTTC. Its protein product is CASSLGSSQQYF. The chain links TRBV11-3 to TRBJ2-7; no clear D gene. CDR1 is SGHNT, CDR2 YENEEA, per germline. This CDR3 has 12 residues. Trimming pared 1 base from V and 8 bases from J, leaving 9 bases between. Full variable domain (missing parts from reference TRBV11-3 and TRBJ2-7): EAGVVQSPRYKIIEKKQPVAFWCNPISGHNTLYWYLQNLGQGPELLIRYENEEAVDDSQLPKDRFSAERLKGVDSTLKIQPAELGDSAVYLCASSLGSSQQYFGPGTRLTVT.

This clone was picked up one time. The rearrangement uses TRBV6-6 and TRBJ1-2; 7 bases fit TRBD1. V lost 4 bases and J lost 7; bases outside the gene matches: 12. This CDR3 has 15 residues. The germline V gene has CDR1 MNHNY and CDR2 SVGAGI (reference sequence). CDR3 DNA: TGTGCCAGCAGTTCCTCGCTGGACAGGTCTGGTGGCTACACCTTC. It is translated as CASSSSLDRSGGYTF.

The CDR3 reads CASSSGTSGSAQETQYF. The CDR3 region has the DNA TGTGCCAGCAGCTCCGGGACTAGCGGGAGCGCACAAGAGACCCAGTACTTC. The V gene is TRBV13, the J gene TRBJ2-5, with 14 bases lining up with TRBD2. With V trimmed by 4 bases and J by 2 bases, 6 bases remained unmatched. From germline, CDR1 is PRHDT and CDR2 FYEKMQ (reference sequence). The CDR3 runs to 17 residues.

J is TRBJ2-6 and V is TRBV7-9, with 12 positions matching TRBD1. Germline CDR1 and CDR2: SEHNR and FQNEAQ (reference sequence). With V trimmed by 5 bases and J by 3 bases, 5 bases remained unmatched. The CDR3 has 17 residues. The CDR3 nucleotides are TGTGCCAGCAGCCCGGGACAGGGGGCAGTTGGGGCCAACGTCCTGACTTTC. Protein product: CASSPGQGAVGANVLTF.

V gene TRBV19 combines with J gene TRBJ2-2; the match to TRBD2 covers 8 bases. V lost 5 bases and J lost 2; bases outside the gene matches: 10. The CDR3 is 17 residues long. Germline V CDR1 and CDR2: LNHDA, SQIVND (reference sequence). The CDR3 loop reads CASSLAGSLPNTGELFF. CDR3 DNA sequence: TGTGCCAGTAGTCTAGCGGGTAGTCTCCCCAACACCGGGGAGCTGTTTTTT.

The chain joins TRBV6-1 to TRBJ2-5, with 9 bases that match TRBD1. The CDR3 loop spans 14 amino acids. The germline V gene encodes CDR1 MNHNS and CDR2 SASEGT. V lost 1 base and J lost 13; bases outside the gene matches: 10. For the CDR3, the DNA is TGTGCCAGCAGTGAAGGAACCGGGACAGGGCTTGGGTACTTC. This sequence encodes CASSEGTGTGLGYF.

This clone came up once. This chain connects TRBV10-3 to TRBJ2-1; 7 nucleotides agree with TRBD1. CDR1 is ENHRY, CDR2 SYGVKD, per germline. The CDR3 loop spans 14 amino acids. V lost 5 bases, J lost 4 bases, and 5 bases stayed unmatched. CDR3 residues: CAISPGTEYNEQFF. CDR3 sequence (DNA): TGTGCCATCAGTCCCGGGACAGAATACAATGAGCAGTTCTTC.